This T cell receptor (beta chain) was profiled in a study of blood T cell repertoires in COVID-19. Overall study: Spain, Italy and the United States supplied samples that represented acute and convalescent COVID-19. The analysed material was cDNA or gDNA that came from T cells, B-cell-depleted T cells, or PBMCs.

Original processing methods: Amplification from reference gene primers served as the basis for estimated nucleated cell counts. TCRdb's table, derived via immunoSEQ multiplex PCR, lists solely in-frame clones and lacks some. That table supplies the V and J calls and clone size; D and trimming were determined from the DNA. This sample has a few hundred thousand clones, with 85% found just once. A note on this clone: Other DNA sequences within the sample encode an identical CDR3.

The TCR originated in a human donor in a cohort sampled during active COVID-19. The sequencing input was peripheral blood.

The CDR3: CASSVTGSTEAFF. The CDR3 coding sequence is TGTGCCAGCAGCGTAACTGGGAGTACTGAAGCTTTCTTT. This chain links TRBV9 with TRBJ1-1, with D unclear. Per the germline V gene, CDR1 is SGDLS and CDR2 is YYNGEE. CDR3 length: 13 amino acids. The ends were cut back, 1 base at V and 5 bases at J, with 9 bases in the middle.